This T cell receptor beta chain stems from a study of T cells in Graves' hyperthyroidism and ophthalmopathy. Study conclusions and caveats: Ophthalmopathy could be told apart from stable hyperthyroidism with a 13 V-J model.

From RNA transcripts, TCR beta CDR3 regions were amplified. HTBI primers were used for first-round RT-PCR of the TCR CDR3. In TCRdb, the multiplex PCR reads were re-called with MiXCR into one record per CDR3 protein. The table has 500,000 or so distinct CDR3 sequences, 17% seen once. This clonotype was observed at least ten times. Its antigen is currently unknown. Specimen: blood. The TCR was taken from a woman aged 18-29 years with Graves' ophthalmopathy.

The DNA of the CDR3 is TGTGCCAGCAGTTACCAACCGACTGGGGAGCAGTTCTTC. This sequence encodes CASSYQPTGEQFF. The J gene is TRBJ2-1, the V gene TRBV6-2 or TRBV6-3; D is undetermined. The CDR3 sequence is 13 residues long. Germline V gene data show CDR1 as MNHEY and CDR2 as SVGEGT. Trimming took off 2 bases at V and 10 bases at J, with 12 bases between the two ends.